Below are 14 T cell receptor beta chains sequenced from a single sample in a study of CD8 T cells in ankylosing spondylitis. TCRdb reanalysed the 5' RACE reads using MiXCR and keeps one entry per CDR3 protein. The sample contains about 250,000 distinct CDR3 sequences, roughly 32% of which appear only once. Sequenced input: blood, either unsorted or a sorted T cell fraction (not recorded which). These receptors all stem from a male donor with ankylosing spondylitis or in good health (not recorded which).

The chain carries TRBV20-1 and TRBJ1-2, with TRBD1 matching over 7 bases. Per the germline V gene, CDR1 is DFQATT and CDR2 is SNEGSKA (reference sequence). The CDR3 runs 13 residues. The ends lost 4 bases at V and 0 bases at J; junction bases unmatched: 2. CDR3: CSAKTGSNYGYTF. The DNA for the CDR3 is TGCAGTGCTAAGACAGGGTCTAACTATGGCTACACCTTC.

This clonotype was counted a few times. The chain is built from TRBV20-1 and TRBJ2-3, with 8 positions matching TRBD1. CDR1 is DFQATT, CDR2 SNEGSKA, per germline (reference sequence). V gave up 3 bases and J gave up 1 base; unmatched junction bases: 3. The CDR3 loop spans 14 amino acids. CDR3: CSARGGQGTDTQYF. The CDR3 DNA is TGCAGTGCTAGGGGGGGACAGGGCACAGATACGCAGTATTTT.

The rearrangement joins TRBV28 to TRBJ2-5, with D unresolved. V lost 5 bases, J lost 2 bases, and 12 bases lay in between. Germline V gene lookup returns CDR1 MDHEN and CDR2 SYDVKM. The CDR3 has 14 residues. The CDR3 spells CASSRLQIQETQYF. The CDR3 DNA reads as TGTGCCAGCAGTCGGTTACAGATTCAAGAGACCCAGTACTTC.

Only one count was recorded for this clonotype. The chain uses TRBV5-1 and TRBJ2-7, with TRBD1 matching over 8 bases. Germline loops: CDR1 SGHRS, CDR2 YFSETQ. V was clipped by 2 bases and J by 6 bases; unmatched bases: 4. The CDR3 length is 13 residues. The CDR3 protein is CASSFETGVEQYF. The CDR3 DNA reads TGCGCCAGCAGCTTCGAGACAGGGGTCGAGCAGTACTTC.

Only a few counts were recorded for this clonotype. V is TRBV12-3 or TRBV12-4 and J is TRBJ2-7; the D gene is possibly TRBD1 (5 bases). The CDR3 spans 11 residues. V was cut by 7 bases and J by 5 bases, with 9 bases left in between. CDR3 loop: CASMGLHEQYF. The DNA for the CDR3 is TGTGCCAGCATGGGGCTCCACGAGCAGTACTTC.

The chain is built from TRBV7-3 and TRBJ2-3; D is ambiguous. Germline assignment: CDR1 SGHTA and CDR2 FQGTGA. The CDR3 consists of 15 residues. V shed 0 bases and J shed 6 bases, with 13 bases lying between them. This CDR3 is CASSLTPFQADTQYF. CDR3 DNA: TGTGCCAGCAGCTTAACTCCCTTTCAAGCGGATACGCAGTATTTT.

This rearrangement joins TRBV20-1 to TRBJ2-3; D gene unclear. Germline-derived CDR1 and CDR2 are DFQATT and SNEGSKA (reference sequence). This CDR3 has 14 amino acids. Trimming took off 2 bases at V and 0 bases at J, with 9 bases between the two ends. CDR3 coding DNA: TGCAGTGCTAGATCACGGAAAAGCACAGATACGCAGTATTTT. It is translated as CSARSRKSTDTQYF.

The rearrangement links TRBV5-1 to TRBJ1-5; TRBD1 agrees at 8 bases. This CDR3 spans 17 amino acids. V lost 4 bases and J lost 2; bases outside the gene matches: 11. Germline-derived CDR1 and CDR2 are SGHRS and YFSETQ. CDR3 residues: CASSGRTGWSGNQPQHF. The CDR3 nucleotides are TGCGCCAGCAGCGGAAGGACAGGGTGGTCGGGCAATCAGCCCCAGCATTTT.

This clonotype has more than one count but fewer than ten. The CDR3 here is CASSYDVGPGNTIYF. DNA for the CDR3: TGTGCCAGCAGTTACGATGTCGGGCCCGGAAACACCATATATTTT. V and J are TRBV6-5 and TRBJ1-3, with D unclear. CDR1 MNHEY and CDR2 SVGAGI come from the germline V gene. The CDR3 runs 15 residues. V shed 2 bases and J shed 4 bases, with 12 bases lying between them.

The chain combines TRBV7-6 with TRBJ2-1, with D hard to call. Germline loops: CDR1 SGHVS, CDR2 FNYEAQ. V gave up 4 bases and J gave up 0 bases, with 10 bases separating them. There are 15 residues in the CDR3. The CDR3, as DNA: TGTGCCAGCAGCTACCTACAGAGCTCCTACAATGAGCAGTTCTTC. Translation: CASSYLQSSYNEQFF.

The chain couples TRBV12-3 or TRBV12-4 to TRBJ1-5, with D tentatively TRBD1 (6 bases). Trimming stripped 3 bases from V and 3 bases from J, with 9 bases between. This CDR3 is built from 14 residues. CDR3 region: CASSFGQINQPQHF. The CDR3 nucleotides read TGTGCCAGCAGTTTCGGACAGATCAATCAGCCCCAGCATTTT.

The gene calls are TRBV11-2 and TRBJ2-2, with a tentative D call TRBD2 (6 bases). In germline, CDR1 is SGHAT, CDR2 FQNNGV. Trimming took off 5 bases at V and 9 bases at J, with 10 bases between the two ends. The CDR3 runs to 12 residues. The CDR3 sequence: CASSAGSRELFF. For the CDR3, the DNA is TGTGCCAGCAGCGCGGGGAGCCGGGAGCTGTTTTTT.

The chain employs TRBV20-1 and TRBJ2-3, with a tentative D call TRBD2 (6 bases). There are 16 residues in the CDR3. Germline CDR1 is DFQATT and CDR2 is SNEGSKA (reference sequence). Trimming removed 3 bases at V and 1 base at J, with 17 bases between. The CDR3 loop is CSASYPGLEGTDTQYF. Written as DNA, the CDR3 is TGCAGTGCTAGCTATCCGGGACTGGAGGGCACAGATACGCAGTATTTT.

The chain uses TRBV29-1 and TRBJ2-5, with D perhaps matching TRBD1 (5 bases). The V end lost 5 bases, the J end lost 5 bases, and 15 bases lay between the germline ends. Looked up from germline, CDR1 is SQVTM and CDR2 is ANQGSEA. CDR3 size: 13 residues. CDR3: CSVLMGPRETQYF. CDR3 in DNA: TGCAGCGTTCTTATGGGGCCCCGGGAGACCCAGTACTTC. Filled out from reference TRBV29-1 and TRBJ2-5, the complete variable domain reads SAVISQKPSRDICQRGTSLTIQCQVDSQVTMMFWYRQQPGQSLTLIATANQGSEATYESGFVIDKFPISRPNLTFSTLTVSNMSPEDSSIYLCSVLMGPRETQYFGPGTRLLVL.